The 27 T cell receptor beta chains presented below share a single source sample, sequenced in a study of post-analysis software for immune sequencing data. The study's findings and limits: Included in a set of five TRBV segments more frequent in patients than controls were TRBV5-6, TRBV5-1 and TRBV20-1.

No antigen has been identified for these receptors. Every TCR beta cDNA library bore unique molecular identifiers. One entry per CDR3 protein, called by TCRdb with MiXCR from the PCR reads. This table holds about 460,000 distinct CDR3 sequences, nearly 45% found once. The sequenced sample consisted of blood. The receptors originated from a girl aged 5-17 years with multiple sclerosis.

V and J are TRBV29-1 and TRBJ2-7; 8 bases map to TRBD2. The V segment lost 6 bases and the J segment 4 bases; nucleotides outside the gene matches: 8. Looked up from germline, CDR1 is SQVTM and CDR2 is ANQGSEA. The CDR3 totals 13 residues. The CDR3 DNA is TGCAGCGTGCATTTGGCGGGAGGATACGAGCAGTACTTC. It codes for CSVHLAGGYEQYF.

The table lists this clonotype with a few counts. The chain is built from TRBV29-1 and TRBJ1-1; D uncertain. The CDR3 totals 12 residues. V shed 8 bases and J shed 5 bases, with 15 bases lying between them. Germline CDR1 and CDR2: SQVTM and ANQGSEA. In DNA, the CDR3 is TGCAGCCTTGGGCCCCTGGGGACTGAAGCTTTCTTT. Amino acid sequence: CSLGPLGTEAFF.

This clonotype was recorded a few times. The V gene is TRBV9, the J gene TRBJ1-4, with unresolved D. Germline CDR1 is SGDLS and CDR2 is YYNGEE. Trimming took 1 base from V and 1 from J, leaving 8 bases between them. There are 15 residues in the CDR3. CDR3 DNA sequence: TGTGCCAGCAGCGTACATATGGGAACTAATGAAAAACTGTTTTTT. Its protein product is CASSVHMGTNEKLFF.

The CDR3 reads CASSQVEGPSGTDTQYF. CDR3 in DNA: TGTGCCAGCAGCCAAGTGGAGGGACCTAGCGGCACAGATACGCAGTATTTT. The chain joins TRBV3-1 to TRBJ2-3, with D possibly TRBD2 on 6 matching bases. The CDR3 length is 17 residues. CDR1 and CDR2 (germline): LGHDT, YNNKEL (reference sequence). Trimming pared 1 base from V and 1 base from J, leaving 15 bases between.

CDR3 sequence reads: CASSGSRGGEQFF. Written as DNA, the CDR3 is TGTGCCAGCAGCGGTTCCAGGGGGGGTGAGCAGTTCTTC. The chain employs TRBV7-8 and TRBJ2-1; D may match TRBD1 or TRBD2 (7 bases each). V was cut by 5 bases and J by 9 bases, with 14 bases left in between. Germline CDR1 is SGHVS and CDR2 is FQNEAQ. This CDR3 has 13 residues.

This chain connects TRBV29-1 to TRBJ2-1, with 9 bases identical to TRBD1. The germline gives CDR1 SQVTM, CDR2 ANQGSEA. The length of the CDR3 is 14 residues. V trimming: 5 bases; J trimming: 4 bases; junction bases outside the gene matches: 6. For the CDR3, the DNA is TGCAGCGTTCACAGGGGGCACCTGTACAATGAGCAGTTCTTC. It yields the protein CSVHRGHLYNEQFF.

V gene TRBV27 combines with J gene TRBJ2-1, with 10 bases matching TRBD2. The CDR3 loop spans 16 amino acids. Losses at the gene ends were 3 bases for V and 8 bases for J; bases not matched to a gene: 10. In germline, CDR1 is MNHEY, CDR2 SMNVEV (reference sequence). CDR3 protein: CASSFGLAGVGDEQFF. The CDR3 DNA follows: TGTGCCAGCAGTTTCGGGCTAGCGGGAGTCGGGGATGAGCAGTTCTTC.

The chain combines TRBV9 with TRBJ2-7, with 13 bases aligning to TRBD2. The CDR3 is made up of 19 amino acids. V dropped 4 bases and J dropped 0; count of bases not matched to a gene: 13. Germline V gene lookup returns CDR1 SGDLS and CDR2 YYNGEE. CDR3 loop: CASSKTSGTSGTFSYEQYF. CDR3 coding DNA: TGTGCCAGCAGCAAAACATCCGGGACTAGCGGGACGTTCTCCTACGAGCAGTACTTC.

The chain carries TRBV20-1 and TRBJ2-7; TRBD2 matches at 9 bases. Germline CDR1 reads DFQATT; CDR2 reads SNEGSKA (reference sequence). This CDR3 spans 15 amino acids. With V trimmed by 6 bases and J by 0 bases, 9 bases remained unmatched. The CDR3 reads CSATRLAAISYEQYF. The DNA of the CDR3 is TGCAGTGCGACCAGACTAGCGGCTATCTCCTACGAGCAGTACTTC.

In this sample, this clonotype turned up a few times. CDR3 nucleotides: TGCAGCGTTGTACACACGAACACTGAAGCTTTCTTT. It codes for CSVVHTNTEAFF. The rearrangement joins TRBV29-1 to TRBJ1-1; D unclear. Germline V lookup: CDR1 SQVTM, CDR2 ANQGSEA. V was pared by 4 bases and J by 1 base, with 7 bases between. The CDR3 loop spans 12 amino acids.

This clonotype came up once. A read error is possible here, since a much larger clone lies one base away. V is TRBV7-2 and J is TRBJ2-3; D might be TRBD2 (6 bases). The CDR3 has 14 amino acids. Germline V gene lookup returns CDR1 SGHTA and CDR2 FQGNSA. The CDR3 protein is CASSPDYDTDTQCF. The CDR3 coding sequence is TGTGCCAGCAGCCCGGACTACGATACAGATACGCAGTGTTTT.

This rearrangement joins TRBV6-6 to TRBJ1-2; the D gene is possibly TRBD1 (6 bases). The V and J ends lost 2 bases and 10 bases respectively, with 14 bases between them. This CDR3 spans 13 amino acids. Per the germline V gene, CDR1 is MNHNY and CDR2 is SVGAGI (reference sequence). The CDR3 DNA follows: TGTGCCAGCAGTTACGAGGCAGGGGATTACTACACCTTC. Protein sequence: CASSYEAGDYYTF.

A note on this clonotype: One end of the junction is discordant with germline, which a read error may explain. The V gene is TRBV25-1, the J gene TRBJ1-1; D remains ambiguous. CDR1 is MGHDK and CDR2 is SYGVNS in the germline V gene. The CDR3 sequence is 15 residues long. The CDR3 loop reads CASQTHGEVKTEAFF. The CDR3 DNA follows: TGTGCCAGCCAAACCCACGGTGAGGTGAAGACTGAAGCTTTCTTT.

In the case of this clonotype: This likely comes from a read error, as the CDR3 has no conserved phenylalanine or tryptophan at its end. V is TRBV5-1 and J is TRBJ2-7; D gene uncertain. V dropped 3 bases and J dropped 5 bases, with 15 bases sitting between them. CDR1 SGHRS and CDR2 YFSETQ come from the germline V gene. The CDR3 contains 14 residues. The CDR3 nucleotides read TGCGCCAGCAGCTCGACCGGACGCGGTGACGAGCAGTACTAC. This sequence encodes CASSSTGRGDEQYY.

V usage is TRBV28 and J usage is TRBJ1-2; tentative D call: TRBD1 (5 bases). V was clipped by 5 bases and J by 5 bases, with 15 bases between them. The CDR3 has 14 amino acids. Germline CDR1 MDHEN, CDR2 SYDVKM. CDR3 sequence reads: CASSDTSRAYGYTF. CDR3 nucleotides: TGTGCCAGCAGTGACACTTCCAGGGCATATGGCTACACCTTC.

This clonotype was detected only a few times. The gene calls are TRBV5-6 and TRBJ1-2; D unclear. Germline V gives CDR1 SGHDT, CDR2 YYEEEE. CDR3 size: 12 residues. The V end lost 0 bases, the J end lost 1 base, and 1 base lay between the germline ends. In DNA, the CDR3 is TGTGCCAGCAGCTTGGTTAACTATGGCTACACCTTC. Translating it yields CASSLVNYGYTF.

This clonotype was observed a single time. V is TRBV28 and J is TRBJ2-7; 9 bases fit TRBD2. This CDR3 spans 17 amino acids. Germline-derived CDR1 and CDR2 are MDHEN and SYDVKM. With V trimmed by 1 base and J by 0 bases, 7 bases remained unmatched. The CDR3 is CASSLSPRTSVSYEQYF. The CDR3 DNA reads TGTGCCAGCAGTTTATCACCTAGGACTAGCGTCTCCTACGAGCAGTACTTC.

This clonotype was counted between two and nine times. V usage is TRBV10-3 and J usage is TRBJ2-3; TRBD1 agrees at 11 bases. Germline loops: CDR1 ENHRY, CDR2 SYGVKD. The CDR3 has 14 amino acids. J lost 7 bases, V lost 11 bases, and 11 bases had no gene match. CDR3 in amino acids: CAAKGTGGPNTQYF. CDR3 nucleotides: TGTGCCGCCAAGGGGACAGGGGGTCCCAATACGCAGTATTTT.

This clonotype was detected many times. The chain recombines TRBV5-1 with TRBJ2-7; 11 nucleotides match TRBD2. Germline loops: CDR1 SGHRS, CDR2 YFSETQ. V was clipped by 4 bases and J by 3 bases; unmatched bases: 3. CDR3 length: 14 residues. Written as DNA, the CDR3 is TGCGCCAGCAGCGACACTAGCGGGAGCTACGAGCAGTACTTC. Amino acid sequence: CASSDTSGSYEQYF.

The V gene is TRBV20-1, the J gene TRBJ1-2; TRBD1 agrees at 9 bases. The length of the CDR3 is 13 residues. Per germline, CDR1 DFQATT and CDR2 SNEGSKA (reference sequence). J lost 5 bases, V lost 7 bases, and 8 bases had no gene match. CDR3 in DNA: TGCAGTGTCAGGACAGGGGCAGGGTATGGCTACACCTTC. It specifies CSVRTGAGYGYTF.

The V gene is TRBV28, the J gene TRBJ2-7; D perhaps matches TRBD1 (6 bases). CDR1 is MDHEN, CDR2 SYDVKM, per germline. Trimming shortened V by 6 bases and J by 4 bases, and 16 bases separated the two germline ends. The CDR3 loop spans 14 amino acids. The CDR3 nucleotides are TGTGCCAGCAGCAGGGGTGGGGGCGCGTACGAGCAGTACTTC. This translates into CASSRGGGAYEQYF.

This chain connects TRBV6-2 or TRBV6-3 to TRBJ1-1; D not certain. The length of the CDR3 is 14 residues. Germline loops: CDR1 MNHEY, CDR2 SVGEGT. Trimming removed 5 bases at V and 0 bases at J, with 10 bases between. CDR3 sequence reads: CASSPLSLNTEAFF. The CDR3 DNA reads as TGTGCCAGCAGTCCCCTGAGCCTGAACACTGAAGCTTTCTTT.

V usage is TRBV6-5 and J usage is TRBJ1-6, with TRBD1 as a possible D gene (6 bases). V was clipped by 0 bases and J by 0 bases, with 15 bases between them. Germline CDR1 is MNHEY and CDR2 is SVGAGI. CDR3 size: 19 residues. CDR3 sequence reads: CASSYSGQGSHSYNSPLHF. CDR3 nucleotides: TGTGCCAGCAGTTACTCAGGCCAGGGGAGTCACTCCTATAATTCACCCCTCCACTTT.

The sample holds one count of this clonotype. The genes are TRBV9 and TRBJ1-4; the match to TRBD1 covers 7 bases. Germline trimming cut 3 bases from V and 10 bases from J; bases unmatched to any gene: 9. The CDR3 length is 14 residues. Germline-derived CDR1 and CDR2 are SGDLS and YYNGEE. Written as DNA, the CDR3 is TGTGCCAGCAGCGAGGGAGGGGGCAGGGGAAAACTGTTTTTT. The encoded protein is CASSEGGGRGKLFF.

This chain connects TRBV5-1 to TRBJ2-5; D gene ambiguous. Germline V gives CDR1 SGHRS, CDR2 YFSETQ. CDR3 length equals 13 residues. The germline V and J ends were trimmed by 0 bases and 7 bases, with 10 bases remaining between them. CDR3 protein: CASSLAADGTQYF. DNA for the CDR3: TGCGCCAGCAGCTTGGCAGCCGACGGGACCCAGTACTTC.

This rearrangement joins TRBV2 to TRBJ1-5; D unclear. The germline V and J ends were trimmed by 6 bases and 0 bases, with 15 bases remaining between them. This CDR3 has 16 residues. Germline loops: CDR1 SNHLY, CDR2 FYNNEI. Here the CDR3 reads CASSPEGVYSNQPQHF. The CDR3 DNA reads TGTGCCAGCAGCCCCGAAGGAGTCTATAGCAATCAGCCCCAGCATTTT.

This clonotype appeared once. The genes are TRBV28 and TRBJ2-1, with D possibly TRBD1 on 6 matching bases. Looked up from germline, CDR1 is MDHEN and CDR2 is SYDVKM. The CDR3 has 15 amino acids. V lost 6 bases, J lost 5 bases, and 17 bases lay in between. For the CDR3, the DNA is TGTGCCAGCAGACCCCCTGGACAGTCAGACAATGAGCAGTTCTTC. As protein: CASRPPGQSDNEQFF.